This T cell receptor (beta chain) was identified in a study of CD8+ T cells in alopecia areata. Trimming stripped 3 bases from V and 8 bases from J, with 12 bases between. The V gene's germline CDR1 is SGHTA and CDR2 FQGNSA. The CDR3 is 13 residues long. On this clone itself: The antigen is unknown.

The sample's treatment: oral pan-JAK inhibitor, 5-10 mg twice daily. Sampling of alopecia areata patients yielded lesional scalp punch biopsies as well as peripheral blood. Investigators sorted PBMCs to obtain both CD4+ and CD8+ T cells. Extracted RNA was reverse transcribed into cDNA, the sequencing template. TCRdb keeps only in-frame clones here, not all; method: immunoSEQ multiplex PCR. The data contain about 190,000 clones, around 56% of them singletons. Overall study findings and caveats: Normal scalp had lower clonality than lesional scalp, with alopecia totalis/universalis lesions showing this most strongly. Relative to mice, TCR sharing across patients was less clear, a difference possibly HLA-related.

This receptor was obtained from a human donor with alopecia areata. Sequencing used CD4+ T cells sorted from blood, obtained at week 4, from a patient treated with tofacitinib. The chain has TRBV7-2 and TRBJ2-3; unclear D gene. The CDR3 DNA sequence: TGTGCCAGCAGCTTCTACTCCCCGGGTACGCAGTATTTT. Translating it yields CASSFYSPGTQYF.